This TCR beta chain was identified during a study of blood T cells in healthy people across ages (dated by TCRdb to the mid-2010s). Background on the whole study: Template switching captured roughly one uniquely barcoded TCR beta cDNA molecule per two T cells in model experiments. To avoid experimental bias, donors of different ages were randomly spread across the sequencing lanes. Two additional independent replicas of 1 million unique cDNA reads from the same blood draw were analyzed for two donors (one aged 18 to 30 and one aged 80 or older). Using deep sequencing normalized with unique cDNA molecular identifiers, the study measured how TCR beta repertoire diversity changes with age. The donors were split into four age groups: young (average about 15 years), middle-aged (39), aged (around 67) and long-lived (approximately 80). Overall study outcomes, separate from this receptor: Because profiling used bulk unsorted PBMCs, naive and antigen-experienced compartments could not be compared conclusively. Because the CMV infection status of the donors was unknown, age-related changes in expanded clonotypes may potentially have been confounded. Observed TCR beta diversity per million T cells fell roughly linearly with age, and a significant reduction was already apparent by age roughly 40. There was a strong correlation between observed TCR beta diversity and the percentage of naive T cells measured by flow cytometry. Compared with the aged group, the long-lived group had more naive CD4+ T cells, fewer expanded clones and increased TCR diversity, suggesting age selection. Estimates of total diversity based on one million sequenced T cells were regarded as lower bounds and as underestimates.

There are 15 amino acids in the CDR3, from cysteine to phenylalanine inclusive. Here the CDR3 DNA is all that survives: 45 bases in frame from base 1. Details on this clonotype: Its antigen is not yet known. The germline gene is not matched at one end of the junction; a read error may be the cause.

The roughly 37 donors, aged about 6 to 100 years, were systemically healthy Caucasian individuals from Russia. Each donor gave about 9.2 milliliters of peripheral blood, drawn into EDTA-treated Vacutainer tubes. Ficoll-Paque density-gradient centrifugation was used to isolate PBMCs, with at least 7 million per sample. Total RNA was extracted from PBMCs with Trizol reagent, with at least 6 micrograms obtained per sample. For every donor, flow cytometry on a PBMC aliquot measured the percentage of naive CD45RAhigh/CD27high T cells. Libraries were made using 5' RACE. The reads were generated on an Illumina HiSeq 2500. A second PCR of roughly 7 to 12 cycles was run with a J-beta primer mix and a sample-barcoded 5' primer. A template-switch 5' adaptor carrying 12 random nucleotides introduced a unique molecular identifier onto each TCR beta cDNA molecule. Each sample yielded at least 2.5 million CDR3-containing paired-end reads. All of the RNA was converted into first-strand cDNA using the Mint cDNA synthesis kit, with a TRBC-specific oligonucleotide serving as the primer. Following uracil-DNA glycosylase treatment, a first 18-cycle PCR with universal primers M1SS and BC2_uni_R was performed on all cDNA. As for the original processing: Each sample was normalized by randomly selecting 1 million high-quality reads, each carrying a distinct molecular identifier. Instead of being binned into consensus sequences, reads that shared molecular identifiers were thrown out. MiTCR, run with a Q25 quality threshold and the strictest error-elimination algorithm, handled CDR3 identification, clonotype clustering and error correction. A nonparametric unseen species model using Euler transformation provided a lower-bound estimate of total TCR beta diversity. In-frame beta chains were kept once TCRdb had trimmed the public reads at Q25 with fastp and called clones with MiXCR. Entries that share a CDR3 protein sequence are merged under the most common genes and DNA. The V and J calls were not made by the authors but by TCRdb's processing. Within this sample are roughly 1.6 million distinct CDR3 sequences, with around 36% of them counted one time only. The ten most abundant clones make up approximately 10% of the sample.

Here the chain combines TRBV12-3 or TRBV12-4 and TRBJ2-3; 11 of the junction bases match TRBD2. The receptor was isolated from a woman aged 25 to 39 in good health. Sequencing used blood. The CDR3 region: CSSSFVAGGADTQYF. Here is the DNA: TGTTCCAGCAGTTTCGTAGCGGGGGGGGCAGATACGCAGTATTTT.